Presented here are 20 T cell receptor beta chains from one specimen sequenced in a study of blood T cell repertoires in COVID-19. The repertoire was sequenced with immunoSEQ multiplex PCR; TCRdb's copy has only in-frame clones and lacks some. The table records 150,000 to 180,000 clones, 70% to 90% of them present only once. The source material was peripheral blood. The receptors originated from an older woman with COVID-19, enrolled during active disease.

The rearrangement joins TRBV5-1 to TRBJ1-1; no clear D gene. The CDR3 loop spans 15 amino acids. V dropped 2 bases and J dropped 7 bases, with 18 bases sitting between them. Germline CDR1 SGHRS, CDR2 YFSETQ. This CDR3 reads CASSLRAPAGDEAFF. DNA for the CDR3: TGCGCCAGCAGCTTACGGGCCCCGGCCGGGGATGAAGCTTTCTTT.

The chain recombines TRBV6-1 with TRBJ1-5; D gene unclear. Germline V gene data show CDR1 as MNHNS and CDR2 as SASEGT. This CDR3 is built from 12 residues. Deletions cut 6 bases from V and 8 bases from J, with 11 bases between. The CDR3 protein is CASSRDKEPQHF. In DNA form, the CDR3 reads TGTGCCAGCAGCAGAGACAAGGAGCCCCAGCATTTT.

The gene calls are TRBV15 and TRBJ1-5; 10 bases fit TRBD1. The V gene's germline CDR1 is LNHNV and CDR2 YYDKDF (reference sequence). The CDR3 is 20 residues long. J lost 2 bases, V lost 0 bases, and 13 bases had no gene match. The CDR3 sequence is CATSREGTGVGHSGNQPQHF. The CDR3 region has the DNA TGTGCCACCAGCAGAGAGGGGACAGGGGTGGGTCATTCGGGCAATCAGCCCCAGCATTTT.

This chain joins TRBV5-4 and TRBJ1-4; D not certain. Germline CDR1 and CDR2: SGHNT and YYREEE (reference sequence). This CDR3 is 13 amino acids long. The germline V and J ends were trimmed by 1 base and 3 bases, with 4 bases remaining between them. Here the CDR3 reads CASSLLPNEKLFF. The CDR3 region has the DNA TGTGCCAGCAGCTTGCTCCCTAATGAAAAACTGTTTTTT.

V usage is TRBV5-4 and J usage is TRBJ2-1; weak D call: TRBD1 (6 bases). The length of the CDR3 is 15 residues. The germline CDR1 and CDR2 sequences are SGHNT and YYREEE (reference sequence). V lost 4 bases, J lost 5 bases, and 16 bases lay in between. CDR3 amino acids: CASSARGSINNEQFF. In DNA, the CDR3 is TGTGCCAGCAGCGCCAGGGGCTCCATTAACAATGAGCAGTTCTTC.

This chain connects TRBV6-6 to TRBJ2-1, with 9 bases identical to TRBD2. The V gene end was trimmed by 8 bases and the J gene end by 6 bases; junction bases not matched to a gene: 11. CDR3 length: 15 amino acids. CDR1 and CDR2 from the germline V gene are MNHNY and SVGAGI (reference sequence). DNA for the CDR3: TGTGCCAGCCTAGCCTTCGCGGGGGGGTCCAATGAGCAGTTCTTC. Protein sequence: CASLAFAGGSNEQFF.

This clone was detected a few times. This sequence joins TRBV2 and TRBJ1-5; maybe TRBD1 (5 bases). Trimming cost V 6 bases and J 4 bases, with 13 bases left between them. CDR1 and CDR2 from the germline V gene are SNHLY and FYNNEI. This CDR3 spans 14 amino acids. CDR3 bases: TGTGCCAGCAGGGGGGGGACGGGTAATCAGCCCCAGCATTTT. Translation: CASRGGTGNQPQHF.

The rearrangement uses TRBV3-1 (or the pseudogene TRBV3-2) and TRBJ1-2, with D possibly matching TRBD1 (5 bases). CDR3 length: 13 amino acids. The V gene lost 3 bases and the J gene lost 3 bases, with 8 bases spanning the gap. CDR1 and CDR2 from the germline V gene are LGHDT and YNNKEL (reference sequence). The CDR3 DNA sequence: TGTGCCAGCAGCCACAGGGATTACTATGGCTACACCTTC. Amino acids: CASSHRDYYGYTF.

The J gene is TRBJ2-5, the V gene TRBV18; TRBD1 is a possible D gene (5 bases). Trimming pared 3 bases from V and 4 bases from J, leaving 15 bases between. Germline V gives CDR1 KGHSH, CDR2 LQKENI. CDR3 length equals 15 residues. Here the CDR3 DNA reads TGTGCCAGCTCACCCGAAACCAACCAGGGAGAGACCCAGTACTTC. It translates to CASSPETNQGETQYF.

V gene TRBV29-1 combines with J gene TRBJ1-2; D is unclear. This CDR3 comprises 14 residues. Germline V gene data show CDR1 as SQVTM and CDR2 as ANQGSEA. Deletions cut 8 bases from V and 0 bases from J, with 16 bases between. As DNA, the CDR3 is TGCAGCACCCCCGGGTCGGCTACTAACTATGGCTACACCTTC. Encoded protein: CSTPGSATNYGYTF.

This clone was seen more than once but under ten times. The chain carries TRBV6-5 and TRBJ1-1; D unresolved. The germline V and J ends were trimmed by 7 bases and 3 bases, with 15 bases remaining between them. Germline values: CDR1 MNHEY, CDR2 SVGAGI. The CDR3 is 14 residues long. The CDR3 region has the DNA TGTGCCAGCAAAAGTCAGGTTACCCACACTGAAGCTTTCTTT. It specifies CASKSQVTHTEAFF.

The chain combines TRBV19 with TRBJ1-1; D is ambiguous. The CDR3 covers 13 residues. Trimming cost V 1 base and J 7 bases, with 10 bases left between them. Germline V gene data show CDR1 as LNHDA and CDR2 as SQIVND (reference sequence). The CDR3 sequence is CASSIGREDEAFF. In DNA, the CDR3 is TGTGCCAGTAGTATAGGTCGGGAGGATGAAGCTTTCTTT.

The J gene is TRBJ2-2, the V gene TRBV7-9, with D possibly TRBD1 on 6 matching bases. CDR1 and CDR2 from the germline V gene are SEHNR and FQNEAQ (reference sequence). Trimming left V 9 bases short and J 9 bases short, with 14 bases between. The CDR3 has 12 amino acids. The DNA for the CDR3 is TGTGCCAGACAGGGAGATGAACGGGAGCTGTTTTTT. The encoded protein is CARQGDERELFF. Filled out from reference TRBV7-9 and TRBJ2-2, the complete variable domain reads DTGVSQNPRHKITKRGQNVTFRCDPISEHNRLYWYRQTLGQGPEFLTYFQNEAQLEKSRLLSDRFSAERPKGSFSTLEIQRTEQGDSAMYLCARQGDERELFFGEGSRLTVL.

This chain joins TRBV20-1 and TRBJ2-7; 7 bases map to TRBD1. The trim removed 3 bases at V and 8 bases at J, leaving 4 bases unmatched. CDR1 is DFQATT and CDR2 is SNEGSKA in the germline V gene (reference sequence). This CDR3 region has 11 residues. CDR3 protein: CSARGQLQQYV. CDR3 DNA: TGCAGTGCTAGGGGACAGCTCCAGCAGTACGTC.

This rearrangement joins TRBV7-8 to TRBJ1-1; tentatively, D is TRBD1 (6 bases). Germline values: CDR1 SGHVS, CDR2 FQNEAQ. The CDR3 loop spans 16 amino acids. Trimming stripped 2 bases from V and 0 bases from J, with 13 bases between. CDR3 nucleotides: TGTGCCAGCAGCTTAAGATTCGGACAGTTGAACACTGAAGCTTTCTTT. It codes for CASSLRFGQLNTEAFF.

This clone was seen a handful of times. V and J are TRBV3-1 (or the pseudogene TRBV3-2) and TRBJ1-1; unclear D gene. Germline CDR1 and CDR2: LGHDT and YNNKEL (reference sequence). CDR3 length: 20 amino acids. Trimming removed 4 bases at V and 0 bases at J, with 27 bases between. This CDR3 is CASSPKSRSGISLMNTEAFF. CDR3 DNA: TGTGCCAGCAGCCCCAAAAGTAGGAGTGGAATTTCCCTCATGAACACTGAAGCTTTCTTT.

This chain uses TRBV4-1 with TRBJ1-1, with 9 bases aligning to TRBD1. Trimming removed 0 bases from V and 4 bases from J; junction bases left unmatched: 9. The CDR3 has 17 amino acids. The germline gives CDR1 MGHRA, CDR2 YSYEKL. The CDR3 loop reads CASSQDLQGAGGTEAFF. CDR3 in DNA: TGCGCCAGCAGCCAAGATTTACAGGGGGCTGGCGGCACTGAAGCTTTCTTT.

J is TRBJ2-2 and V is TRBV19, with 7 bases identical to TRBD2. The CDR3 sequence is 15 residues long. CDR1 is LNHDA, CDR2 SQIVND, per germline (reference sequence). V shed 11 bases, J shed 4 bases, and the junction held 13 bases outside the gene matches. The CDR3 reads CAVGVAGVSTGELFF. Written as DNA, the CDR3 is TGTGCCGTAGGGGTGGCGGGAGTAAGCACCGGGGAGCTGTTTTTT.

This clone was seen only a few times. In the same sample, other DNA sequences code for this CDR3. V usage is TRBV2 and J usage is TRBJ1-1; a weak D match, TRBD1 (6 bases). The CDR3 consists of 14 residues. In germline, CDR1 is SNHLY, CDR2 FYNNEI. V lost 3 bases, J lost 1 base, and 9 bases lay in between. CDR3 coding DNA: TGTGCCAGCAGTGAGCAGGGGAGGAACACTGAAGCTTTCTTT. Amino acid sequence: CASSEQGRNTEAFF.

The chain uses TRBV24-1 and TRBJ2-5; 9 bases are shared with TRBD1. Germline values: CDR1 KGHDR, CDR2 SFDVKD. V lost 4 bases and J lost 5; bases outside the gene matches: 13. CDR3 length equals 17 residues. The CDR3 sequence is CATSEVSRTGVRETQYF. In nucleotides, the CDR3 is TGTGCCACCAGTGAGGTTAGTCGGACAGGGGTCAGGGAGACCCAGTACTTC.